One and the same sample provided the 13 T cell receptor beta chains below, sequenced in a study of T cell responses to AZD1222 COVID-19 vaccine. Profiling relied on immunoSEQ multiplex PCR, and the TCRdb table lists in-frame clones only, not all of them. In the table there are roughly 100,000 clones, 90% of which are singletons. The input for sequencing was peripheral blood, taken on day 0 of AZD1222 vaccination. The receptors here all came from an adult in good health.

The V call is TRBV19, the J call TRBJ1-1; maybe TRBD1 (5 bases). The CDR3 has 14 residues. Trimming shortened V by 7 bases and J by 1 base, and 13 bases separated the two germline ends. CDR1 and CDR2 (germline): LNHDA, SQIVND (reference sequence). The CDR3 loop is CASTHGRENTEAFF. CDR3 DNA: TGTGCCAGTACCCATGGCAGGGAGAACACTGAAGCTTTCTTT. Filled out from reference TRBV19 and TRBJ1-1, the complete variable domain reads DGGITQSPKYLFRKEGQNVTLSCEQNLNHDAMYWYRQDPGQGLRLIYYSQIVNDFQKGDIAEGYSVSREKKESFPLTVTSAQKNPTAFYLCASTHGRENTEAFFGQGTRLTVV.

This chain links TRBV9 with TRBJ2-1, with a tentative D call TRBD2 (5 bases). V was clipped by 0 bases and J by 2 bases, with 9 bases between them. The CDR3 length is 15 residues. Germline V gives CDR1 SGDLS, CDR2 YYNGEE. CDR3 DNA: TGTGCCAGCAGCGTAGGGCGGGCGGCCTACAATGAGCAGTTCTTC. This translates into CASSVGRAAYNEQFF. Looking up the rest from reference TRBV9 and TRBJ2-1 gives the full variable domain: DSGVTQTPKHLITATGQRVTLRCSPRSGDLSVYWYQQSLDQGLQFLIQYYNGEERAKGNILERFSAQQFPDLHSELNLSSLELGDSALYFCASSVGRAAYNEQFFGPGTRLTVL.

The J gene is TRBJ1-2, the V gene TRBV5-5; D is ambiguous. There are 14 residues in the CDR3. Germline CDR1 and CDR2: SGHKS and YYEKEE (reference sequence). Trimming shortened V by 1 base and J by 3 bases, and 10 bases separated the two germline ends. This chain's CDR3 is CASSLLSEDYGYTF. The DNA for the CDR3 is TGTGCCAGCAGCTTGTTGTCAGAGGACTATGGCTACACCTTC.

This chain links TRBV28 with TRBJ1-5, with 10 bases matching TRBD1. The CDR3 covers 18 residues. Germline CDR1 reads MDHEN; CDR2 reads SYDVKM. V dropped 2 bases and J dropped 2; count of bases not matched to a gene: 9. Written as DNA, the CDR3 is TGTGCCAGCAGTTTAACGGGACAGGGGTTGGTTGGCAATCAGCCCCAGCATTTT. Translated, it gives CASSLTGQGLVGNQPQHF.

The rearrangement uses TRBV30 and TRBJ2-2, with 8 bases fitting TRBD1. V was clipped by 2 bases and J by 6 bases; unmatched bases: 8. From germline, CDR1 is GTSNPN and CDR2 SVGIG (reference sequence). The CDR3 length is 15 residues. CDR3 coding DNA: TGTGCCTGGAGTCCCCCGGACAGGGCCCCCGGGGAGCTGTTTTTT. Amino acid sequence: CAWSPPDRAPGELFF.

The V call is TRBV7-8, the J call TRBJ2-1; a weak D match, TRBD1 (6 bases). Between the trimmed V and J ends, which lost 5 bases and 4 bases, there was a span of 12 bases. The V gene's germline CDR1 is SGHVS and CDR2 FQNEAQ. This CDR3 spans 14 amino acids. The CDR3 nucleotides read TGTGCCAGCAGCGGGGGCACATCTTACAATGAGCAGTTCTTC. Its translation: CASSGGTSYNEQFF.

The chain employs TRBV7-3 and TRBJ2-6, with TRBD2 matching 14 bases. The CDR3 spans 19 residues. Germline loops: CDR1 SGHTA, CDR2 FQGTGA. J lost 8 bases, V lost 2 bases, and 11 bases had no gene match. Here the CDR3 DNA reads TGTGCCAGCAGCTTATATTTGACTAGCGGGGGGGCGATCTCCAACGTCCTGACTTTC. It yields the protein CASSLYLTSGGAISNVLTF.

This chain uses TRBV6-1 with TRBJ1-5; D uncertain. The CDR3 runs to 13 residues. V was shortened by 2 bases and J by 5 bases, with 7 bases between the two germline ends. The V gene's germline CDR1 is MNHNS and CDR2 SASEGT. DNA of the CDR3: TGTGCCAGCAGTGAACATGAATATCAGCCCCAGCATTTT. Its translation is CASSEHEYQPQHF.

The chain couples TRBV2 to TRBJ2-3, with D unclear. With 3 bases removed from V and 2 bases from J, the gap between germline ends came to 9 bases. The germline CDR1 and CDR2 sequences are SNHLY and FYNNEI. The CDR3 covers 14 residues. This CDR3 reads CASSELGLTDTQYF. In nucleotides, the CDR3 is TGTGCCAGCAGTGAGCTGGGCCTCACAGATACGCAGTATTTT.

This rearrangement joins TRBV3-1 (or the pseudogene TRBV3-2) to TRBJ1-2; D call uncertain. Germline CDR1 is LGHDT and CDR2 is YNNKEL (reference sequence). The CDR3 extends over 14 amino acids. V lost 4 bases and J 3 bases, leaving 12 bases between the germline ends. CDR3 DNA: TGTGCCAGCAGCCCACCAGGCAACTACTATGGCTACACCTTC. It yields the protein CASSPPGNYYGYTF.

The chain uses TRBV5-1 and TRBJ2-2, with a possible D match to TRBD2 (6 bases). This CDR3 spans 15 amino acids. Germline assignment: CDR1 SGHRS and CDR2 YFSETQ. Trimming stripped 0 bases from V and 8 bases from J, with 14 bases between. The CDR3 DNA follows: TGCGCCAGCAGCTTGGCGGGGGACGCATTAGGGGAGCTGTTTTTT. Its translation: CASSLAGDALGELFF.

This clone showed up just once. V usage is TRBV18 and J usage is TRBJ1-2, with D possibly matching TRBD1 (5 bases). With 7 bases removed from V and 4 bases from J, the gap between germline ends came to 13 bases. This CDR3 spans 13 amino acids. Germline V CDR1 and CDR2: KGHSH, LQKENI. The CDR3 protein is CASWTEGTYGYTF. The CDR3 nucleotides read TGTGCCAGCTGGACCGAAGGGACCTATGGCTACACCTTC.

The rearrangement joins TRBV12-3 or TRBV12-4 to TRBJ2-7; 8 nucleotides align to TRBD1. The CDR3 runs 13 residues. V lost 6 bases, J lost 6 bases, and 7 bases stayed unmatched. This chain's CDR3 is CASSRQGFGEQYF. The CDR3 DNA follows: TGTGCCAGCAGCAGACAGGGGTTTGGCGAGCAGTACTTC.